These T cell receptor beta chains were read from a single sample in a study of blood T cell repertoires in COVID-19. Here immunoSEQ multiplex PCR was the method, and the copy in TCRdb shows in-frame clones only, minus some. The sample shows roughly 180,000 clones, around 85% of them seen only once. Sequencing was carried out using peripheral blood. These receptors were obtained from a woman aged 55-70 years with acute or convalescent COVID-19. Both conserved end residues are part of each CDR3. Fields, in order: clone size, J gene, D gene, V gene, CDR3 DNA, CDR3 protein. D genes are given only for firm matches. Size tells how often a clone was seen (once, few, many) or the class of an expanded clone, and some rows leave it out.

.	TRBJ2-5	TRBD2	TRBV7-2	TGTGCCAGCAGCCAGTGGGGGGGCCAAGAGACCCAGTACTTC	CASSQWGGQETQYF
.	TRBJ2-7	TRBD2	TRBV9	TGTGCCAGCAGCGCCAGCGGGAGGGCCTACGAGCAGTACTTC	CASSASGRAYEQYF
.	TRBJ1-4	.	TRBV12-3/TRBV12-4	TGTGCCAGCAGTGTCGGGAGGGAAAAACTGTTTTTT	CASSVGREKLFF
once	TRBJ1-6	.	TRBV9	TGTGCCAGCAGCGTAGACGGGACTGCCGATTCACCCCTCCACTTT	CASSVDGTADSPLHF
.	TRBJ1-5	TRBD1	TRBV2	TGTGCCAGCAGGGGAGACAGGGGGGGTGATCAGCCCCAGCATTTT	CASRGDRGGDQPQHF
.	TRBJ1-1	TRBD1	TRBV3-1/TRBV3-2	TGTGCCAGCAGCCCTCAGGGGGGAAGAGCTGAAGCTTTCTTT	CASSPQGGRAEAFF
.	TRBJ2-7	TRBD2	TRBV15	TGTGCCACCAGTGAGTCTAGCGGGGTCTACGAGCAGTACTTC	CATSESSGVYEQYF
.	TRBJ2-3	TRBD2	TRBV7-3	TGTGCCAGCAGCTTACTGAGAGCGGGAGGACCCCTTGACACAGATACGCAGTATTTT	CASSLLRAGGPLDTDTQYF
.	TRBJ1-4	.	TRBV9	TGTGCCAGCAGCGTAGGGACTGCAACTAATGAAAAACTGTTTTTT	CASSVGTATNEKLFF
.	TRBJ1-5	.	TRBV13	TGTGCCAGCAGCTTATCGGGGGGCAATGGCAATCAGCCCCAGCATTTT	CASSLSGGNGNQPQHF
.	TRBJ2-3	TRBD1	TRBV6-5	TGTGCCAGCAGTAACAGGGGCGGAAGCACAGATACGCAGTATTTT	CASSNRGGSTDTQYF
once	TRBJ1-1	.	TRBV28	TGTGCCAGCAGTTTGGTCAGGGGTAACACTGAAGCTTTCTTT	CASSLVRGNTEAFF
.	TRBJ1-5	TRBD1	TRBV28	TGTGCCAGCAGACCCAAGGGGGCGGTGGATAATCAGCCCCAGCATTTT	CASRPKGAVDNQPQHF
few	TRBJ2-5	TRBD2	TRBV5-1	TGCGCCAGCAGCTTGACTAGCGGGAAAGAGACCCAGTACTTC	CASSLTSGKETQYF
.	TRBJ1-3	TRBD1	TRBV6-1	TGTGCCAGCAGTGACTTTCGGGACAGGGCTGGAAACACCATATATTTT	CASSDFRDRAGNTIYF
.	TRBJ2-6	TRBD1	TRBV11-3	TGTGCCAGCAGCGTACAGGGGGACCCCCCTGGGGCCAACGTCCTGACTTTC	CASSVQGDPPGANVLTF
.	TRBJ1-3	.	TRBV30	TGTGCCTGGATGGGGGGGAGCACTGGAAACACCATATATTTT	CAWMGGSTGNTIYF
once	TRBJ1-2	.	TRBV10-2	TGCGCCAGCAGTGAGAGTGGGCCTTATGGCTACACCTTC	CASSESGPYGYTF
.	TRBJ2-3	.	TRBV4-2	TGTGCCAGCAGCCAACAAGCGATGGCAGATACGCAGTATTTT	CASSQQAMADTQYF
.	TRBJ1-4	TRBD1	TRBV5-1	TGCGCCAGCAGCTTTGGGACAGTTTCTGAAAAACTGTTTTTT	CASSFGTVSEKLFF
.	TRBJ1-1	TRBD1	TRBV7-9	TGTGCCAGCAGTCGGACAGGGGAAGCTTTCTTT	CASSRTGEAFF
once	TRBJ1-3	.	TRBV6-5	TGTGCCAGCAGTTACGGAGTCTCTGGAAACACCATATATTTT	CASSYGVSGNTIYF
.	TRBJ1-5	.	TRBV27	TGTGCCAGCAGTCATACAGGCTTGCAGCCCCAGCATTTT	CASSHTGLQPQHF
.	TRBJ1-6	.	TRBV28	TGTGCCAGCCGCCCCGACGGGGGGAGTTCACCCCTCCACTTT	CASRPDGGSSPLHF
.	TRBJ2-1	TRBD2	TRBV15	TGTGCCACCAGCAGAGATAGGGGCGGGGGGCATGAGCAGTTCTTC	CATSRDRGGGHEQFF
many	TRBJ2-5	.	TRBV5-1	TGCGCCAGCAGCTTGTCAGGGCCGCCAGAGACCCAGTACTTC	CASSLSGPPETQYF
few	TRBJ2-7	.	TRBV19	TGTGCCAGTAGTATTGGGGACTTTCGGTACGAGCAGTACTTC	CASSIGDFRYEQYF
.	TRBJ2-2	.	TRBV21-1	TGTGCCAGCAGCAACGCGACAGGGAACACCGGGGAGCTGTTTTTT	CASSNATGNTGELFF
.	TRBJ1-4	.	TRBV18	TGTGCCAGCTCACCACCCGGCAGCAGGGGAAAACTAAGTAATGAAAAACTGTTTTTT	CASSPPGSRGKLSNEKLFF
.	TRBJ2-7	TRBD1	TRBV27	TGTGCCAGCAGTTTAAAAGGGACAGCAGCCTACGAGCAGTACTTC	CASSLKGTAAYEQYF
few	TRBJ2-7	TRBD2	TRBV2	TGTGCCAGCAGGGAACTAGCGGTCTACGAGCAGTACTTC	CASRELAVYEQYF
.	TRBJ2-7	.	TRBV20-1	TGCAGTGCTAGTAACAGGGTCTTGGGCGAGCAGTACTTC	CSASNRVLGEQYF
.	TRBJ2-5	TRBD1	TRBV9	TGTGCCAGCGGATCAGGGGGCTTGGGGGAAGAGACCCAGTACTTC	CASGSGGLGEETQYF
.	TRBJ1-1	.	TRBV3-1/TRBV3-2	TGTGCCAGCAGCCCAGGGGACATTTCGAACACTGAAGCTTTCTTT	CASSPGDISNTEAFF
.	TRBJ2-6	TRBD1	TRBV30	TGTGCCTGGAGTAATCCCCGGGAGGACAGGGGGACATCTGGGGCCAACGTCCTGACTTTC	CAWSNPREDRGTSGANVLTF
.	TRBJ2-7	TRBD2	TRBV3-1/TRBV3-2	TGTGCCAGCAGCCAATGGACTAGCGGGAGGGCCAACGAGCAGTACTTC	CASSQWTSGRANEQYF
.	TRBJ2-5	TRBD2	TRBV4-1	TGCGCCAGCAGCCAAGACAGACTAGCGGGAGGGCGAGGTGAGACCCAGTACTTC	CASSQDRLAGGRGETQYF
.	TRBJ2-7	.	TRBV28	TGTGCCAGCAGTCCGGCCATCCCTAGCAGCGGGCTGCAGTACTTC	CASSPAIPSSGLQYF
.	TRBJ2-6	.	TRBV6-4	TGTGCCAGCAGTGAATCTCGGGATGGGGCCAACGTCCTGACTTTC	CASSESRDGANVLTF
.	TRBJ2-3	.	TRBV28	TGTGCCAGCGAGGGCTCCGGGATCAAGGAGGGCACAGATACGCAGTATTTT	CASEGSGIKEGTDTQYF
.	TRBJ1-1	.	TRBV28	TGTGCCAGCACTCATAGGTGGACTACTGAAGCTTTCTTT	CASTHRWTTEAFF
.	TRBJ2-1	TRBD2	TRBV18	TGTGCCAGCTCACCACAAGGGAGAGGTAGCGGGTACAATGAGCAGTTCTTC	CASSPQGRGSGYNEQFF
.	TRBJ2-1	.	TRBV7-9	TGTGCCAGCAGCTTATTGCCTACCGGAGGGGCCAATGAGCAGTTCTTC	CASSLLPTGGANEQFF
.	TRBJ1-1	.	TRBV5-1	TGCGCCAGCAGCTTGATAGGAGACACTGAAGCTTTCTTT	CASSLIGDTEAFF
.	TRBJ1-4	TRBD1	TRBV15	TGTGCCACCAGCCCAAGGACAGGGGAGGGTGAAAAACTGTTTTTT	CATSPRTGEGEKLFF
.	TRBJ2-1	.	TRBV5-4	TGTGCCAGCAGCGATCGAGGGAAGAGCTCCTACAATGAGCAGTTCTTC	CASSDRGKSSYNEQFF
few	TRBJ1-1	TRBD1	TRBV28	TGTGCCAGCAGTCCCCCGGGACAGGGGAACACTGAAGCTTTCTTT	CASSPPGQGNTEAFF
once	TRBJ2-7	TRBD1	TRBV29-1	TGCAGCGTCGTTAAGACAGGGTCCTCCTACGAGCAGTACTTC	CSVVKTGSSYEQYF
.	TRBJ2-3	TRBD1	TRBV7-3	TGTGCCAGCAGCCCGGGGACAGCCACAGATACGCAGTATTTT	CASSPGTATDTQYF
.	TRBJ2-3	.	TRBV29-1	TGCAGCGTACCCGGGACACCAAGCACAGATACGCAGTATTTT	CSVPGTPSTDTQYF
.	TRBJ2-7	TRBD1	TRBV28	TGTGCCAGCAGTTTATTGCCGGGACAGGGGGAGACCTACGAGCAGTACTTC	CASSLLPGQGETYEQYF
.	TRBJ2-2	.	TRBV6-5	TGTGCCGCAACGGAGGGGGCATATACCGGGGAGCTGTTTTTT	CAATEGAYTGELFF
.	TRBJ1-2	.	TRBV10-1	TGCGCCAGCAGTGATATGGACAGCCCCTACACCTTC	CASSDMDSPYTF